These 8 T cell receptor beta chains share one sample of origin, sequenced in a study of regulatory T cells in long-lasting Graves disease. Noted time point: persistent/refractory GD, antithyroid drugs over 5 years with positive TRAb. TCR sequences were obtained from RNA taken from PBMCs. Researchers made TCR beta libraries by using iRepertoire HTBI primers and running Arm-PCR on CDR3 regions. TCRdb reprocessed the multiplex PCR reads via MiXCR and lists one record per CDR3 protein. The data show 400,000 to 500,000 distinct CDR3 sequences, roughly 21% seen once. The sample in question was peripheral blood mononuclear cells (PBMCs), obtained when the disease was refractory, from a patient treated with antithyroid drugs. All receptors derive from a female donor with Graves disease.

This clonotype was detected a few times. CDR3 bases: TGTGCCAGCAGCTCAACAGCCGACAGGGATTATAATGAAAAACTGTTTTTT. Protein product: CASSSTADRDYNEKLFF. The chain links TRBV7-9 to TRBJ1-4; 7 bases map to TRBD1. V was clipped by 4 bases and J by 4 bases; unmatched bases: 12. The CDR3 is made up of 17 amino acids. Germline loops: CDR1 SEHNR, CDR2 FQNEAQ (reference sequence).

The genes are TRBV9 and TRBJ2-5, with D perhaps TRBD2 (6 bases). There are 15 residues in the CDR3. V dropped 0 bases and J dropped 6 bases, with 15 bases sitting between them. The V gene's germline CDR1 is SGDLS and CDR2 YYNGEE. CDR3 residues: CASSVDSGALQTQYF. The CDR3 coding sequence is TGTGCCAGCAGCGTAGATAGCGGAGCCTTACAGACCCAGTACTTC.

This clonotype was seen a handful of times. The rearrangement links TRBV6-2 or TRBV6-3 to TRBJ2-7, with D possibly being TRBD1 (5 bases). The CDR3 loop spans 14 amino acids. Germline V gene data show CDR1 as MNHEY and CDR2 as SVGEGT. V was clipped by 2 bases and J by 3 bases, with 11 bases between them. The CDR3 loop is CASSYHDSIYEQYF. DNA for the CDR3: TGTGCCAGCAGTTACCATGACAGTATCTACGAGCAGTACTTC.

This rearrangement joins TRBV27 to TRBJ2-3; D possibly uses TRBD1 or TRBD2 (7 bases each). Germline-derived CDR1 and CDR2 are MNHEY and SMNVEV (reference sequence). The V gene lost 4 bases and the J gene lost 5 bases, with 31 bases spanning the gap. CDR3 length: 20 amino acids. CDR3 region: CASSSQGGETDSNGGDTQYF. The DNA of the CDR3 is TGTGCCAGCAGTTCCCAGGGGGGGGAGACAGACTCCAATGGTGGAGATACGCAGTATTTT.

This rearrangement joins TRBV7-9 to TRBJ2-7; D possibly corresponds to TRBD2 (6 bases). The CDR3 is 13 residues long. The germline V gene encodes CDR1 SEHNR and CDR2 FQNEAQ (reference sequence). The V gene lost 4 bases and the J gene lost 8 bases, with 15 bases spanning the gap. This CDR3 reads CASSSGDPGKQYF. The CDR3 nucleotides read TGTGCCAGCAGCTCGGGGGATCCCGGCAAGCAGTACTTC.

This clonotype was seen a few times. The CDR3 bases are TGTGCCAGCAGAGGACAGGGACTAGCCAAAAACATTCAGTACTTC. This encodes CASRGQGLAKNIQYF. The chain links TRBV27 to TRBJ2-4; TRBD1 matches 8 bases. V dropped 6 bases and J dropped 0; count of bases not matched to a gene: 4. CDR3 size: 15 residues. The germline CDR1 and CDR2 sequences are MNHEY and SMNVEV (reference sequence).

This clonotype was counted a few times. The V call is TRBV12-3 or TRBV12-4, the J call TRBJ1-3, with D possibly being TRBD1 (6 bases). V was cut by 4 bases and J by 4 bases, with 11 bases left in between. This CDR3 region has 14 residues. In DNA, the CDR3 is TGTGCCAGCAGTTCTACAGGGTGGGGAAACACCATATATTTT. It encodes CASSSTGWGNTIYF.

The V gene is TRBV10-3, the J gene TRBJ2-5; D uncertain. The CDR3 has 15 residues. Germline loops: CDR1 ENHRY, CDR2 SYGVKD. V dropped 4 bases and J dropped 0 bases, with 12 bases sitting between them. The CDR3 is CAISVRDGHQETQYF. Written as DNA, the CDR3 is TGTGCCATCAGTGTTAGGGATGGCCACCAAGAGACCCAGTACTTC.